This T cell receptor beta chain appears in the sequencing data of a study of patients and donors after allogeneic stem cell transplantation. TCRdb re-called the RT-PCR reads with MiXCR, one entry per CDR3 protein. The table lists about 160,000 distinct CDR3 sequences, about two fifths of them singletons. Trimming removed 5 bases from V and 4 bases from J; junction bases left unmatched: 8. This CDR3 is built from 15 residues. The genes are TRBV12-3 or TRBV12-4 and TRBJ1-1, with 9 bases fitting TRBD1. The TCR originated in a human donor who was either an allogeneic HSCT recipient or a stem cell or donor lymphocyte infusion donor (not recorded which). It is not recorded whose cells these are; they may come from a transplant donor. The specimen sequenced was blood, either unsorted or a sorted T cell fraction (not recorded which). CDR3 loop: CASSKWTGEGTEAFF. The CDR3 bases are TGTGCCAGCAGTAAATGGACAGGGGAGGGCACTGAAGCTTTCTTT.